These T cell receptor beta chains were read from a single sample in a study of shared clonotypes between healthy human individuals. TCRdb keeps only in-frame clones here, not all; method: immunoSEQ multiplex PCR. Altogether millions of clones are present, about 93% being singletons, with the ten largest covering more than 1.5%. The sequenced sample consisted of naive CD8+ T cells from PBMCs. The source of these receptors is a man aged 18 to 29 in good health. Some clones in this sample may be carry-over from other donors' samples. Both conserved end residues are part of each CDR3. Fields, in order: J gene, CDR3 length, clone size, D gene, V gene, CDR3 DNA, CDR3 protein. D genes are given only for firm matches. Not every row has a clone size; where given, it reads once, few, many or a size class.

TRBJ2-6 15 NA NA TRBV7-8 TGTGCCAGCAGCTTAGGCTTCTCTGGGGCCAACGTCCTGACTTTC CASSLGFSGANVLTF
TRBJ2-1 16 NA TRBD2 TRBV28 TGTGCCAGCTCGGACCTGGCGGGAGGCTCCCTCAATGAGCAGTTCTTC CASSDLAGGSLNEQFF
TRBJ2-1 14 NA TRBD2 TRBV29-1 TGCAGCGTTGTAGGAGCGGGAGGGCCTGTTGAGCAGTTCTTC CSVVGAGGPVEQFF
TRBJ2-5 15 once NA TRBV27 TGTGCCAGCAAACCCCTCGAGGGGGTTACGGAGACCCAGTACTTC CASKPLEGVTETQYF
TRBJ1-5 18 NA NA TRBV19 TGTGCCAGTAGTAAGGTGGACAAGCTCGACATCGTCCATCAGCCCCAGCATTTT CASSKVDKLDIVHQPQHF
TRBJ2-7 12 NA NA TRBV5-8 TGTGCCAGCAGCCCAACTTACTACGAGCAGTACTTC CASSPTYYEQYF
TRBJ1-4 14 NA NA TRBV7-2 TGTGCCAGCAGCCCATCGGGACTTGGGGAAAAACTGTTTTTT CASSPSGLGEKLFF
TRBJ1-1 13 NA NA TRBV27 TGTGCCAGCAGTCCCCGTGCAATGGCTGAAGCTTTCTTT CASSPRAMAEAFF
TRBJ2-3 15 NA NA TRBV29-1 TGCAGCGTTGAATTGGGTGGCTATAGCACAGATACGCAGTATTTT CSVELGGYSTDTQYF
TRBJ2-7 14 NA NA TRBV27 TGTGCCAGCAGTGATTCCGGGACTCGAATGGAGCAGTACTTC CASSDSGTRMEQYF
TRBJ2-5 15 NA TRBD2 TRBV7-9 TGTGCCAGCAGCTTTCTAGCGGGACGTGGAGAGACCCAGTACTTC CASSFLAGRGETQYF
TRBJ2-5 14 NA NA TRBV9 TGTGCCAGCAGCGTCTGGGGTGGGGACGAGACCCAGTACTTC CASSVWGGDETQYF
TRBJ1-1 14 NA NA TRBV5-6 TGTGCCAGCAGCTTGGAAGGGGGGAACACTGAAGCTTTCTTT CASSLEGGNTEAFF
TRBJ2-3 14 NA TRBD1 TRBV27 TGTGCCAGCAGCCTGGGACAGGGTGCAGATACGCAGTATTTT CASSLGQGADTQYF
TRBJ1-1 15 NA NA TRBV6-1 TGTGCCAGCAGCGCCCCCCGGGGGGCATACACTGAAGCTTTCTTT CASSAPRGAYTEAFF
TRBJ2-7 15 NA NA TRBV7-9 TGTGCCAGCAGCTTAGAGGGGACGCCGGATTACGAGCAGTACTTC CASSLEGTPDYEQYF
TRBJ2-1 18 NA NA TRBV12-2 TGTGCAAGTCGCTTAGGGCTTCGGCGGGAGGGCCGGTCCAATGAGCAGTTCTTC CASRLGLRREGRSNEQFF
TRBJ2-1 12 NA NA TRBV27 TGTGCCAGCAGCCTAAGTAGGAATGAGCAGTTCTTC CASSLSRNEQFF
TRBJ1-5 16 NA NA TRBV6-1 TGTGCCAGCAGTGAAGTCCGGGGTTATAGCAATCAGCCCCAGCATTTT CASSEVRGYSNQPQHF
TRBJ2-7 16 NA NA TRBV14 TGTGCCAGCAGCCAAGGTTGGGGCCCTCGGGGAGGCGAGCAGTACTTC CASSQGWGPRGGEQYF
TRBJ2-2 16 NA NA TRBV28 TGTGCCAGCAGTTTACAGATGCAGGCGAACACCGGGGAGCTGTTTTTT CASSLQMQANTGELFF
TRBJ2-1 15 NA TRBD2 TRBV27 TGTGCCAGCAGTTCGGCGGGAGGGGGGTACAATGAGCAGTTCTTC CASSSAGGGYNEQFF
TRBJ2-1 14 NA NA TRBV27 TGTGCCAGCAGTTCAAAACTTGTCCGGCATGAGCAGTTCTTC CASSSKLVRHEQFF
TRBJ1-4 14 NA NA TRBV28 TGTGCCAGCAGGAAGACTTCGGGCCCACCCGGACTGTTTTTT CASRKTSGPPGLFF
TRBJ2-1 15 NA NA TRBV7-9 TGTGCCAGCAGCTTAGGGTGGGTTCTAGGGAATGAGCAGTTCTTC CASSLGWVLGNEQFF
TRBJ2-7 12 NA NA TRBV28 TGTGCCAGCAGTTTACGAGGGGCCGAGCAGTACTTC CASSLRGAEQYF
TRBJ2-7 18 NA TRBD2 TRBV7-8 TGTGCCAGCAGCTTCCGACTAGCGGGAGGCCCTCCCCCGGGGGAGCAGTACTTC CASSFRLAGGPPPGEQYF
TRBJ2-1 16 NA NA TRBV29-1 TGCAGCGTTGCTCTACGTGCCTCACTCTCCTACAATGAGCAGTTCTTC CSVALRASLSYNEQFF
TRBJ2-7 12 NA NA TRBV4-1 TGCGCCAGCAGCCAAGATCCCTACGAGCAGTACTTC CASSQDPYEQYF
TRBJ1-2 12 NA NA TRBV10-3 TGTGCCATCGGGCAGGGAGGCTATGGCTACACCTTC CAIGQGGYGYTF
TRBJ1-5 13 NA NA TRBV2 TGTGCCAGCAGTGGGGACCCTGCGGGGCCCCAGCATTTT CASSGDPAGPQHF
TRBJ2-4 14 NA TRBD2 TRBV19 TGTGCCAGTAGCTTACTAGCGGGAGGAAACATTCAGTACTTC CASSLLAGGNIQYF
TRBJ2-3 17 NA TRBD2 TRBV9 TGTGCCAGCAGCGTAGCCTCCCGGGAGGGCTACACAGATACGCAGTATTTT CASSVASREGYTDTQYF
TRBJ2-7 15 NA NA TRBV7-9 TGTGCCAGCAGCCTCTCCGGCGATGTCTCCTACGAGCAGTACTTC CASSLSGDVSYEQYF
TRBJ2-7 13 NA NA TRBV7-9 TGTGCCAGCAGCTCCCCTTTGGGGTACGAGCAGTACTTC CASSSPLGYEQYF
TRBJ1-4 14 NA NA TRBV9 TGTGCCAGCAGCGCGAGGGGTTTTTCTGAAAAACTGTTTTTT CASSARGFSEKLFF
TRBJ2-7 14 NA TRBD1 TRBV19 TGTGCCAGTAGTCCGGGACAGGGTTACTACGAGCAGTACTTC CASSPGQGYYEQYF
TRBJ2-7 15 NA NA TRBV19 TGTGCCAGTAGTTTAGGGTGGGGAAGCTCCTACGAGCAGTACTTC CASSLGWGSSYEQYF
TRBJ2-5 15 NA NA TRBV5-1 TGCGCCAGCAGCGGCCAAGGGCAGGGAAGGGAGACCCAGTACTTC CASSGQGQGRETQYF
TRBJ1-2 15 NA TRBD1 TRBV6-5 TGTGCCAGCAGTTACGTGGAAGGGGGCAACTATGGCTACACCTTC CASSYVEGGNYGYTF
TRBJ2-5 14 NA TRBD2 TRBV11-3 TGTGCCAGCAGCTTACGGGGGGAGTGGGAGACCCAGTACTTC CASSLRGEWETQYF
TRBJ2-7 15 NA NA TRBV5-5 TGTGCCAGCAGCTTGGGGTTCAGCCCTTCCTACGAGCAGTACTTC CASSLGFSPSYEQYF
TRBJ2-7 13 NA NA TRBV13 TGTGCCAGCAGCCCCGGTTCGCTGGGCGAGCAGTACTTC CASSPGSLGEQYF
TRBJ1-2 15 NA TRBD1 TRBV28 TGTGCCAGCAGAAACCGGGACAGGGTATGGTATGGCTACACCTTC CASRNRDRVWYGYTF
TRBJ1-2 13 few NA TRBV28 TGTGCCAGCAGTTTTCATACAGGGAAAGGCTACACCTTC CASSFHTGKGYTF
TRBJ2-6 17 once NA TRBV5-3 TGTGCCAGAAGCTTGGCCCTACGGCCGTCTGGGGCCAACGTCCTGACTTTC CARSLALRPSGANVLTF
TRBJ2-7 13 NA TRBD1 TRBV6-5 TGTGCCAGCAATAGGGGGCCCCTTGGGGAGCAGTACTTC CASNRGPLGEQYF
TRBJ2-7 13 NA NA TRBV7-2 TGTGCCAGCAGCTTAGATGGGCGCTCCGAGCAGTACTTC CASSLDGRSEQYF
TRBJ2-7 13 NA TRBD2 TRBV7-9 TGTGCCAGCAGTCCTAGCGGAAACTACGAGCAGTACTTC CASSPSGNYEQYF
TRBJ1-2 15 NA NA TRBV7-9 TGTGCCAGCAGCTTAGCGTCGGGGGGCCACTATGGCTACACCTTC CASSLASGGHYGYTF
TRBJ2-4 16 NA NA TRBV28 TGTGCCAGCAGTCCCTCCCCATGGGGGGCCAAAAACATTCAGTACTTC CASSPSPWGAKNIQYF
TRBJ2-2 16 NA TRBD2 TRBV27 TGTGCCAGCAGTTTACACTTAGCGGGAGGGTCGGGGGAGCTGTTTTTT CASSLHLAGGSGELFF
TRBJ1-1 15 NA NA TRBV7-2 TGTGCCAGCAGTTCTTATGGGGGAGGGACCACTGAAGCTTTCTTT CASSSYGGGTTEAFF
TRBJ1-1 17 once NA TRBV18 TGTGCCAGCTCACCAGGGGAGAAGTTGACTATGAACACTGAAGCTTTCTTT CASSPGEKLTMNTEAFF
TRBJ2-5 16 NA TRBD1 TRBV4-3 TGCGCCAGCAGCCACAATAGGAACAGGGGGCATGAGACCCAGTACTTC CASSHNRNRGHETQYF
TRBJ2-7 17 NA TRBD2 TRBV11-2 TGTGCCAGCAGCTTAGGCCAGAACATAGCGGGAGCTTCCGAGCAGTACTTC CASSLGQNIAGASEQYF
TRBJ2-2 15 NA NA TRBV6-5 TGTGCCAGCAGTTACACCCCAGAGAACACCGGGGAGCTGTTTTTT CASSYTPENTGELFF